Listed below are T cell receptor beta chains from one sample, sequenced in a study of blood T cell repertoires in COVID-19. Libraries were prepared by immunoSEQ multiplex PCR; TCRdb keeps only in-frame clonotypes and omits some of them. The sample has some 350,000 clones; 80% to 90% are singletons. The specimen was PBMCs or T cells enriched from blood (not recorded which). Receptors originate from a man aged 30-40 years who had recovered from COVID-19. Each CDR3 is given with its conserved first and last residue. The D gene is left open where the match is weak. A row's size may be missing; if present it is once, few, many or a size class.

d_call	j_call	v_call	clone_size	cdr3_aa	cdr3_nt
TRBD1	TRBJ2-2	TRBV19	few	CASSMRETGRELFF	TGTGCCAGTAGTATGCGTGAGACAGGGAGGGAGCTGTTTTTT
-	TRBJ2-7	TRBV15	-	CATSRSSYEQYF	TGTGCCACCAGCCGGAGCTCCTACGAGCAGTACTTC
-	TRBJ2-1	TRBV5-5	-	CASSLGVSSYNEQFF	TGTGCCAGCAGCTTGGGAGTGAGCTCCTACAATGAGCAGTTCTTC
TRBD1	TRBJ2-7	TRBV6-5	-	CASRVDRGLGEQYF	TGTGCCAGCAGAGTAGACAGGGGGCTTGGCGAGCAGTACTTC
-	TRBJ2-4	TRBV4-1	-	CASSQTTTLAKNIQYF	TGCGCCAGCAGCCAAACGACAACACTAGCCAAAAACATTCAGTACTTC
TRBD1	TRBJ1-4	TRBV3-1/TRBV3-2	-	CASSQRTGAREKLFF	TGTGCCAGCAGCCAACGGACAGGGGCGCGCGAAAAACTGTTTTTT
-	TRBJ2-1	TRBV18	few	CASSPSAADNEQFF	TGTGCCAGCTCACCTTCCGCGGCTGACAATGAGCAGTTCTTC
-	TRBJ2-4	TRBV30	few	CAWSPSNIQYF	TGTGCCTGGAGTCCCTCTAACATTCAGTACTTC
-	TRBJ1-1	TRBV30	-	CAWSRALRNTEAFF	TGTGCCTGGAGCCGCGCACTTAGGAACACTGAAGCTTTCTTT
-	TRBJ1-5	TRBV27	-	CASSLIPVTGYQPQHF	TGTGCCAGCAGTTTAATCCCAGTGACAGGCTATCAGCCCCAGCATTTT
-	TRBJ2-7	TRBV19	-	CASSPQGGYEQYF	TGTGCCAGTAGTCCACAGGGTGGTTACGAGCAGTACTTC
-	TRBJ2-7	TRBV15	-	CATSTQDSPYEQYF	TGTGCCACCAGCACCCAGGACAGTCCCTACGAGCAGTACTTC
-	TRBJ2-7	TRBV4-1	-	CASSQRSGRGEGEQYF	TGCGCCAGCAGCCAAAGAAGCGGCAGGGGTGAGGGGGAGCAGTACTTC
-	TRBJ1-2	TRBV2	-	CASIRTASYGYTF	TGTGCCAGCATACGGACAGCCTCCTATGGCTACACCTTC
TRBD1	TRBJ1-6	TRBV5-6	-	CASSLAGGGSPLHF	TGTGCCAGCAGCTTGGCAGGGGGCGGTTCACCCCTCCACTTT
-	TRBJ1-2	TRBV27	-	CASRSADGYTF	TGTGCCAGCCGTTCAGCGGATGGCTACACCTTC
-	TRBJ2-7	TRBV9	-	CASSVGAPRYEQYF	TGTGCCAGCAGCGTAGGGGCCCCCAGATACGAGCAGTACTTC
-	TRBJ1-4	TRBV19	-	CASSTPDGGRTNEKLFF	TGTGCCAGTAGTACCCCGGACGGGGGGCGGACGAATGAAAAACTGTTTTTT
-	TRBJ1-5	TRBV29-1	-	CSVEVEASNQPQHF	TGCAGCGTTGAAGTAGAAGCGAGCAATCAGCCCCAGCATTTT
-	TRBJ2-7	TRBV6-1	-	CASSETKSYEQYF	TGTGCCAGCAGTGAAACTAAGTCGTACGAGCAGTACTTC
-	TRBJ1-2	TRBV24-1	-	CATSDTRGGGYTF	TGTGCCACCAGTGATACAAGGGGAGGCGGCTACACCTTC
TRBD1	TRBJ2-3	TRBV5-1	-	CASSLPRGQVTDTQYF	TGCGCCAGCAGCTTGCCCAGGGGGCAAGTTACAGATACGCAGTATTTT
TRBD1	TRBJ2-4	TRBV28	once	CASSFPRTGGRNIQYF	TGTGCCAGCAGTTTCCCCAGGACAGGGGGCAGAAACATTCAGTACTTC
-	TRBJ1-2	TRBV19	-	CASRAGTSDGYTF	TGTGCCAGTAGAGCCGGGACATCTGATGGCTACACCTTC
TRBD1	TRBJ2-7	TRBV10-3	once	CAISGGQDYEQYF	TGTGCCATCAGTGGGGGACAGGACTACGAGCAGTACTTC
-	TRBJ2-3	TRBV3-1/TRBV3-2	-	CASSLSDRSPTDTQYF	TGTGCCAGCAGCCTCTCCGACAGATCCCCCACAGATACGCAGTATTTT
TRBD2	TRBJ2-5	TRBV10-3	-	CAISESLAGQETQYF	TGTGCCATCAGTGAGTCCTTAGCGGGGCAAGAGACCCAGTACTTC
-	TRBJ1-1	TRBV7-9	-	CASSLVLEGTEAFF	TGTGCCAGCAGCTTAGTTCTGGAGGGCACTGAAGCTTTCTTT
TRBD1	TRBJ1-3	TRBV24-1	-	CATSDPDGQGYGNTIYF	TGTGCCACCAGTGATCCTGACGGACAGGGGTATGGAAACACCATATATTTT
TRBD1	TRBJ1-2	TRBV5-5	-	CASSSRPQGVSSGYTF	TGTGCCAGCAGCTCCCGCCCCCAGGGGGTATCTTCCGGCTACACCTTC
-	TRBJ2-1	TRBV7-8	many	CASSYTPTRNEQFF	TGTGCCAGCAGCTACACCCCGACACGGAATGAGCAGTTCTTC
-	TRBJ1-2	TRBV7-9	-	CASSFFPGTPGAYGYTF	TGTGCCAGCAGCTTCTTTCCCGGGACACCTGGGGCCTATGGCTACACCTTC
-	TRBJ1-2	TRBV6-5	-	CASRDRGGYTF	TGTGCCAGCAGAGACCGAGGAGGCTACACCTTC
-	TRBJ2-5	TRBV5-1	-	CASRQSGSGETQYF	TGCGCCAGCAGACAGAGCGGGTCTGGAGAGACCCAGTACTTC
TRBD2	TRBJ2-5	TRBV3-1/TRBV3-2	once	CASSGLAGVETQYF	TGTGCCAGCAGCGGCCTAGCGGGGGTAGAGACCCAGTACTTC
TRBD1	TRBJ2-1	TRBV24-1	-	CATAAWGQDYNEQFF	TGTGCCACAGCTGCTTGGGGACAGGACTACAATGAGCAGTTCTTC
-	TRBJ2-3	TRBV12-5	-	CASGLRSGGSTDTQYF	TGTGCTAGTGGTTTAAGATCAGGGGGGTCCACAGATACGCAGTATTTT
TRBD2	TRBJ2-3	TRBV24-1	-	CATSGAGGSTDTQYF	TGTGCCACCAGTGGAGCGGGGGGGAGCACAGATACGCAGTATTTT
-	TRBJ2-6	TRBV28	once	CASSFPWYISSGANVLTF	TGTGCCAGCAGTTTCCCGTGGTATATTAGTAGTGGGGCCAACGTCCTGACTTTC
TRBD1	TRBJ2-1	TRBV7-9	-	CASRRDSLYNEQFF	TGTGCCAGCAGACGGGACAGCCTTTACAATGAGCAGTTCTTC
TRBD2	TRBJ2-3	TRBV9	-	CASSAASGVSDTQYF	TGTGCCAGCAGCGCAGCTAGCGGGGTGTCAGATACGCAGTATTTT
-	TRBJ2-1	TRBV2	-	CASSEGSYEQFF	TGTGCCAGCAGTGAAGGAAGCTATGAGCAGTTCTTC
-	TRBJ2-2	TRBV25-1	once	CASSVGRNTGELFF	TGTGCCAGCAGTGTGGGGCGGAACACCGGGGAGCTGTTTTTT
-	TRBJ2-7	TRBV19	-	CASSIAPAYEQYF	TGTGCCAGTAGTATAGCGCCAGCGTACGAGCAGTACTTC